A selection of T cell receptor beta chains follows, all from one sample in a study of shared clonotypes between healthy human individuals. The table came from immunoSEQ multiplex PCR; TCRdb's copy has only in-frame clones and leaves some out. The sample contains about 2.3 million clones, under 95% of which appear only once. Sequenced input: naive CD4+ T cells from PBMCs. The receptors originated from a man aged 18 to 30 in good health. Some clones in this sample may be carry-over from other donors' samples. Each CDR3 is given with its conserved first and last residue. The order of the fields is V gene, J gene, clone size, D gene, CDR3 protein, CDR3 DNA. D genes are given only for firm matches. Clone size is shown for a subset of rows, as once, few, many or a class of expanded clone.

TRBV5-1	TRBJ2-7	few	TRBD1	CASSGGQGSSYEQYF	TGCGCCAGCAGCGGGGGACAGGGGAGCTCCTACGAGCAGTACTTC
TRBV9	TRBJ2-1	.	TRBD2	CASSALTSGNEQFF	TGTGCCAGCAGCGCCTTGACTAGCGGGAATGAGCAGTTCTTC
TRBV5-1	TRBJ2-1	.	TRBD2	CASSYLAGARNEQFF	TGCGCCAGCAGCTACCTAGCGGGGGCCCGCAATGAGCAGTTCTTC
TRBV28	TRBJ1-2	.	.	CASSLWPLGSPNYGYTF	TGTGCCAGCAGTTTATGGCCCCTAGGTTCCCCTAACTATGGCTACACCTTC
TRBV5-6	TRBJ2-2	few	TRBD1	CASSLTRDRPLNTGELFF	TGTGCCAGCAGCTTAACGAGGGACAGACCTTTGAACACCGGGGAGCTGTTTTTT
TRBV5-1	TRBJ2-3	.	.	CASSFFSSGTDTQYF	TGCGCCAGCAGCTTCTTTAGCTCGGGCACAGATACGCAGTATTTT
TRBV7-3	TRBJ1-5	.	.	CASSLDSNQPQHF	TGTGCCAGCAGCCTGGATAGCAATCAGCCCCAGCATTTT
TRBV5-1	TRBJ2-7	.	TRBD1	CASSNRTGLSEQYF	TGCGCCAGCAGCAACAGGACAGGGCTTAGCGAGCAGTACTTC
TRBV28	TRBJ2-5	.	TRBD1	CASSLYAGGMLIQYF	TGTGCCAGCAGTTTATACGCAGGGGGCATGTTGATCCAGTACTTC
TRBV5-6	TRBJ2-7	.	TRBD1	CASSPTGLYEQYF	TGTGCCAGCAGCCCGACAGGGCTCTACGAGCAGTACTTC
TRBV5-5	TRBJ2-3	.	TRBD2	CASSLGLAGGFVSDTQYF	TGTGCCAGCAGCCTAGGACTAGCGGGTGGTTTCGTCTCAGATACGCAGTATTTT
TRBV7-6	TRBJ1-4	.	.	CASSFFRDDEKLFF	TGTGCCAGCAGCTTTTTCCGGGACGATGAAAAACTGTTTTTT
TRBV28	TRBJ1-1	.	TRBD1	CASSLGQAGAFF	TGTGCCAGCAGTTTAGGACAGGCCGGAGCTTTCTTT
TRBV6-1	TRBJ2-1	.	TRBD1	CASSGQGVEQFF	TGTGCCAGCAGTGGACAGGGTGTTGAGCAGTTCTTC
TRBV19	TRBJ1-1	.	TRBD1	CASSTDRARAFF	TGTGCCAGTAGTACCGACAGGGCGCGGGCTTTCTTT
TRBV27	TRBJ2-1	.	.	CASIKGNEQFF	TGTGCCAGCATCAAGGGAAATGAGCAGTTCTTC
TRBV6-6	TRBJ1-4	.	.	CASSYTQTGGGEKLFF	TGTGCCAGCAGTTACACTCAGACAGGAGGGGGTGAAAAACTGTTTTTT
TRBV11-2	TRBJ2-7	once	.	CASSLTRRYEQYF	TGTGCCAGCAGCCTGACAAGGCGTTACGAGCAGTACTTC
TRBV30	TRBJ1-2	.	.	CAWGKGGYTF	TGTGCCTGGGGAAAGGGTGGCTACACCTTC
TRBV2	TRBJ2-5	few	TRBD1	CASSRGQGETQYF	TGTGCCAGCAGTCGGGGACAGGGAGAGACCCAGTACTTC
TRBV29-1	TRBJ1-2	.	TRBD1	CSVEERNRGPYGYTF	TGCAGCGTTGAAGAACGCAACAGGGGGCCCTATGGCTACACCTTC
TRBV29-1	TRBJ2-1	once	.	CSVVWGRPYNEQFF	TGCAGCGTTGTATGGGGGAGGCCCTACAATGAGCAGTTCTTC
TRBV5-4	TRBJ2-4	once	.	CASSLGVGVYIQYF	TGTGCCAGCAGCTTGGGCGTAGGAGTATACATTCAGTACTTC
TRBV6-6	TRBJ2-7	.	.	CASSYLGGFSDEQYF	TGTGCCAGCAGTTATTTGGGGGGTTTTTCCGACGAGCAGTACTTC
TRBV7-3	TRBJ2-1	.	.	CASSLLGAEQFF	TGTGCCAGCAGCTTACTGGGGGCTGAGCAGTTCTTC
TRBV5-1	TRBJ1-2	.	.	CASSLAWTASYGYTF	TGCGCCAGCAGCTTGGCTTGGACGGCCAGCTATGGCTACACCTTC
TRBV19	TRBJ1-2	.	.	CASSPGTFNYGYTF	TGTGCCAGTAGTCCAGGGACATTTAACTATGGCTACACCTTC
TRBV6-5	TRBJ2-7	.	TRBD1	CASSYSWPGTAYEQYF	TGTGCCAGCAGTTACTCCTGGCCCGGGACAGCCTACGAGCAGTACTTC
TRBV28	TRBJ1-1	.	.	CASSLSDLFGEAFF	TGTGCCAGCAGTTTGTCTGACCTGTTCGGTGAAGCTTTCTTT
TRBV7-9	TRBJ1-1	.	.	CASSLMWNTEAFF	TGTGCCAGCAGCTTAATGTGGAACACTGAAGCTTTCTTT
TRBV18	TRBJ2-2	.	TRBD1	CASSPEGGRIAGELFF	TGTGCCAGCTCACCAGAAGGGGGCAGGATAGCCGGGGAGCTGTTTTTT
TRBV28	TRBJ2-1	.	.	CASSFRTSNEQFF	TGTGCCAGCAGTTTCCGCACTAGCAATGAGCAGTTCTTC
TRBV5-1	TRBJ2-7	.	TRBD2	CASSPGLGIAYEQYF	TGCGCCAGCAGCCCCGGACTAGGAATAGCATACGAGCAGTACTTC
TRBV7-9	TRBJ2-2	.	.	CASSLGTANTGELFF	TGTGCCAGCAGCTTAGGGACGGCGAACACCGGGGAGCTGTTTTTT
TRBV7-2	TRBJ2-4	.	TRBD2	CASSPDPGGRVYF	TGTGCCAGCAGCCCTGATCCCGGCGGGAGGGTGTACTTC
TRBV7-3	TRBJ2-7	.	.	CASSPNSYEQYF	TGTGCCAGCAGCCCTAACTCCTACGAGCAGTACTTC
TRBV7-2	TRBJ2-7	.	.	CASSLVREYEQYF	TGTGCCAGCAGCTTAGTAAGAGAGTACGAGCAGTACTTC
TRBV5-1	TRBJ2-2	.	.	CASAGLGVGELFF	TGCGCCAGCGCGGGGCTTGGAGTGGGGGAGCTGTTTTTT
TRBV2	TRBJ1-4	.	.	CASSKQGGNEKLFF	TGTGCCAGCAGCAAACAGGGAGGTAATGAAAAACTGTTTTTT
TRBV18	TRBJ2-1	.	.	CASSPRAGLSYNEQFF	TGTGCCAGCTCACCACGGGCGGGGCTCTCCTACAATGAGCAGTTCTTC